The 15 T cell receptor beta chains below all came from one sample that was sequenced in a study of T cell responses to AZD1222 COVID-19 vaccine. Libraries were prepared by immunoSEQ multiplex PCR; TCRdb keeps only in-frame clonotypes and omits some of them. The repertoire includes about 170,000 clones, over 80% of them detected once, and 4.3% sits in the top ten. The specimen was peripheral blood, collected 28 days after the second dose of the MenACWY control vaccine. These receptors were obtained from an adult who received the MenACWY meningococcal vaccine as a control.

V usage is TRBV6-5 and J usage is TRBJ2-1; 9 bases match TRBD2. Trimming took 0 bases from V and 15 from J; bases not matched to a gene: 9. The germline V gene encodes CDR1 MNHEY and CDR2 SVGAGI. CDR3 length equals 14 residues. CDR3 coding DNA: TGTGCCAGCAGTTACTCGATTCAGGGGACTAGCATGTTCTTC. Protein: CASSYSIQGTSMFF.

The rearrangement joins TRBV14 to TRBJ1-2; 7 nucleotides match TRBD1. Germline CDR1 SGHDN, CDR2 FVKESK. This CDR3 is built from 14 residues. V trimming: 3 bases; J trimming: 11 bases; junction bases outside the gene matches: 12. The CDR3 is CASSQFGQGVPYTF. The CDR3 nucleotides are TGTGCCAGCAGCCAGTTTGGGCAGGGGGTCCCTTACACCTTC. The full variable domain, its missing parts supplied by reference TRBV14 and TRBJ1-2, is EAGVTQFPSHSVIEKGQTVTLRCDPISGHDNLYWYRRVMGKEIKFLLHFVKESKQDESGMPNNRFLAERTGGTYSTLKVQPAELEDSGVYFCASSQFGQGVPYTFGSGTRLTVV.

This clone was recorded only once. The chain recombines TRBV7-9 with TRBJ1-2; D not certain. This CDR3 is built from 12 residues. Trimming removed 4 bases from V and 4 bases from J, with 7 bases in between. CDR1 and CDR2 from the germline V gene are SEHNR and FQNEAQ (reference sequence). CDR3 coding DNA: TGTGCCAGCAGCTCCCCAGGCTATGGCTACACCTTC. The encoded protein is CASSSPGYGYTF.

The chain couples TRBV5-8 to TRBJ2-1, with D perhaps matching TRBD1 or TRBD2 (5 bases each). Germline CDR1 and CDR2: SGHTS and YDEGEE. This CDR3 spans 13 amino acids. Deletions cut 0 bases from V and 8 bases from J, with 9 bases between. The CDR3 nucleotides read TGTGCCAGCAGCTTGGCCGAGGGGTATGAGCAGTTCTTC. Amino acids: CASSLAEGYEQFF.

The chain uses TRBV30 and TRBJ2-1, with 7 bases that match TRBD2. V was pared by 4 bases and J by 9 bases, with 12 bases of the junction left unmatched. CDR3 length equals 14 residues. Germline CDR1 is GTSNPN and CDR2 is SVGIG (reference sequence). The CDR3 is CAWTRGRAKGEQFF. The CDR3 nucleotides read TGTGCCTGGACGAGAGGGAGGGCGAAGGGTGAGCAGTTCTTC.

The chain joins TRBV7-2 to TRBJ2-5, with D possibly matching TRBD2 (5 bases). CDR1 and CDR2 (germline): SGHTA, FQGNSA. The CDR3 has 13 amino acids. V dropped 5 bases and J dropped 1 base, with 8 bases sitting between them. Here the CDR3 DNA reads TGTGCCAGCAGCATCGGGGTCCAAGAGACCCAGTACTTC. Its protein is CASSIGVQETQYF.

This chain connects TRBV20-1 to TRBJ2-5, with a possible D match to TRBD2 (6 bases). Germline assignment: CDR1 DFQATT and CDR2 SNEGSKA (reference sequence). Trimming removed 8 bases from V and 5 bases from J, with 12 bases in between. The CDR3 is made up of 11 amino acids. In DNA, the CDR3 is TGCAGTTCCGCCCGGGGGGAGACCCAGTACTTC. Amino acids: CSSARGETQYF.

V gene TRBV6-5 combines with J gene TRBJ1-2, with D possibly being TRBD1 (5 bases). The ends were cut back, 5 bases at V and 5 bases at J, with 18 bases in the middle. CDR1 MNHEY and CDR2 SVGAGI come from the germline V gene. CDR3 length equals 15 residues. The CDR3 DNA reads TGTGCCAGCAGTCCGACAGACTCGCTAATTTATGGCTACACCTTC. Its protein product is CASSPTDSLIYGYTF.

J is TRBJ2-6 and V is TRBV6-5; D ambiguous. V was trimmed by 6 bases and J by 2 bases, leaving 5 bases between them. From germline, CDR1 is MNHEY and CDR2 SVGAGI. This CDR3 is built from 13 residues. The CDR3 nucleotides are TGTGCCAGCAGGCAAACTGGGGCCAACGTCCTGACTTTC. Translating it yields CASRQTGANVLTF.

CDR3 sequence reads: CASSIKTHFSTLHF. Written as DNA, the CDR3 is TGTGCCAGTAGTATCAAAACCCATTTTTCCACCCTCCACTTT. The V call is TRBV19, the J call TRBJ1-6, with D uncertain. The germline gives CDR1 LNHDA, CDR2 SQIVND (reference sequence). The CDR3 runs to 14 residues. Trimming took off 3 bases at V and 14 bases at J, with 17 bases between the two ends.

This chain joins TRBV29-1 and TRBJ2-7; TRBD2 matches 8 bases. The CDR3 runs 13 residues. After removal of 5 bases from V and 4 bases from J, the junction contained 7 bases not matched to a gene. Germline V gives CDR1 SQVTM, CDR2 ANQGSEA. The CDR3 sequence: CSVSTGLAYEQYF. The CDR3 DNA reads TGCAGCGTTTCCACCGGACTAGCATACGAGCAGTACTTC.

The CDR3 region has the DNA TGCGCCAGCAGCTTGGTCGGAGTACAGGCCTATGGCTACACCTTC. Residues: CASSLVGVQAYGYTF. The rearrangement joins TRBV5-1 to TRBJ1-2; tentatively, D is TRBD1 (5 bases). The CDR3 length is 15 residues. Germline CDR1 is SGHRS and CDR2 is YFSETQ. V was clipped by 0 bases and J by 4 bases, with 13 bases between them. Variable domain in full (rest from reference TRBV5-1 and TRBJ1-2): KAGVTQTPRYLIKTRGQQVTLSCSPISGHRSVSWYQQTPGQGLQFLFEYFSETQRNKGNFPGRFSGRQFSNSRSEMNVSTLELGDSALYLCASSLVGVQAYGYTFGSGTRLTVV.

The chain joins TRBV12-3 or TRBV12-4 to TRBJ2-2; no clear D gene. This CDR3 contains 13 residues. V gave up 1 base and J gave up 8 bases, with 8 bases separating them. The CDR3 region is CASSLGIGGELFF. The CDR3 nucleotides read TGTGCCAGCAGTTTAGGTATCGGGGGGGAGCTGTTTTTT.

The chain couples TRBV12-3 or TRBV12-4 to TRBJ1-2, with D maybe TRBD1 (5 bases). Trimming pared 3 bases from V and 10 bases from J, leaving 15 bases between. This CDR3 is 13 amino acids long. The CDR3 sequence: CASSLRQGSDYTF. The CDR3 DNA reads as TGTGCCAGCAGTTTGAGGCAGGGAAGTGACTACACCTTC.

The rearrangement joins TRBV11-1 to TRBJ1-1; 7 bases align to TRBD1. The CDR3 has 12 amino acids. The germline V gene encodes CDR1 SGHAT and CDR2 FQDESV (reference sequence). V trimming: 7 bases; J trimming: 11 bases; junction bases outside the gene matches: 10. This chain's CDR3 is CASTAQGGVAFF. For the CDR3, the DNA is TGTGCCAGCACAGCGCAGGGGGGAGTCGCTTTCTTT.